This T cell receptor (beta chain) was recorded in a study of technical replicates of blood from several donors (dated 2017 in TCRdb). The library was prepared using the immunoSEQ multiplex PCR assay. TCRdb re-hosts the immuneACCESS table, in-frame sequences only. Its copies lack some clones; in the studies checked, an unresolved V gene accounts for under half of them, and the cause for the rest is not known. This sample has tens of thousands of clones in its table, and 95% to 98% of those were observed once. The ten biggest clones cover 0.12% to 0.15% of the sample. As to this clone: What antigen it recognizes has not been identified. At one end, the junction sequence differs from germline, possibly due to a read error.

CDR1 and CDR2, looked up from the germline V gene, are MGHRA and YSYEKL. The CDR3 sequence holds 16 residues, the cysteine and phenylalanine included. Only CDR3 DNA is held: 48 bases, read in frame from base 1. This receptor was obtained from a human donor in good health. The sequencing input was T cells isolated from PBMCs. Recombination linked TRBV4-1 to TRBJ2-7, with a weak D call of TRBD2 (6 bases match). CDR3 sequence: CASSQGVAVSSYEQYF. In nucleotide form, the sequence is TGCGCCAGCAGTCAAGGGGTAGCGGTGAGCTCCTACGAGCAGTACTTC.